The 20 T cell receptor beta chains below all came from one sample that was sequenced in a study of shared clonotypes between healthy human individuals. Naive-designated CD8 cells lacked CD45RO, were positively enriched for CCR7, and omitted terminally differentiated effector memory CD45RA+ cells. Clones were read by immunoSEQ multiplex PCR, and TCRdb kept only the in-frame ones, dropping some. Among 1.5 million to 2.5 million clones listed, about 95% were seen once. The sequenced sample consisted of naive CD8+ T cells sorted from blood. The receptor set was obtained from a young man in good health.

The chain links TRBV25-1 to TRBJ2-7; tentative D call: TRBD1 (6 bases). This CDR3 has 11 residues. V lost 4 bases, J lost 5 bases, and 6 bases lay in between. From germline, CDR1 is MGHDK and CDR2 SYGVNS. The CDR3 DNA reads TGTGCCAGCAGTGGACAGGACGAGCAGTACTTC. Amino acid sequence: CASSGQDEQYF.

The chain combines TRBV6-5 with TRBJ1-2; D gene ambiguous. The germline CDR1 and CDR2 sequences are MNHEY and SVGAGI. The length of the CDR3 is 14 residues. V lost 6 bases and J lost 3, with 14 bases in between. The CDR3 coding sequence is TGTGCCAGCAGCACGGGGTACGGTGACTATGGCTACACCTTC. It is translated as CASSTGYGDYGYTF.

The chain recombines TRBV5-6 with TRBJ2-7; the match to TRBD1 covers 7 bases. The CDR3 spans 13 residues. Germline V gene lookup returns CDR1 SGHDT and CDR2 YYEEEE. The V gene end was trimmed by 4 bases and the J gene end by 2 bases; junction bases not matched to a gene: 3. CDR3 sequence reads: CASSDGQAYEQYF. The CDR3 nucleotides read TGTGCCAGCAGCGACGGACAGGCCTACGAGCAGTACTTC.

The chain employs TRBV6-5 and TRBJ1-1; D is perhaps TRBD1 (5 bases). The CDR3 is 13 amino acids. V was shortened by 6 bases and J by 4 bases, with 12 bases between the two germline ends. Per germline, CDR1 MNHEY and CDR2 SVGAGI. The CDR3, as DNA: TGTGCCAGCAGCCGCGCCGGGGGCACTGAAGCTTTCTTT. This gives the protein CASSRAGGTEAFF.

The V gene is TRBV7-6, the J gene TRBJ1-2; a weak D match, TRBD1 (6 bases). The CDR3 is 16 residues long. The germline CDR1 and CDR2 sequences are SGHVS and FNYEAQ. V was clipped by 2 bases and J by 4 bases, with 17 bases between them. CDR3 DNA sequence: TGTGCCAGCAGCTTATCCTCGACAGGCAACGCCTATGGCTACACCTTC. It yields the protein CASSLSSTGNAYGYTF.

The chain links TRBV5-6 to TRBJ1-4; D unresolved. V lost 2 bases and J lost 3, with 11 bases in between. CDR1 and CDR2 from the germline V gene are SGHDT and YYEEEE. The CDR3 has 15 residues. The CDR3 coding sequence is TGTGCCAGCAGCTTCTTTAGTACGGCTAATGAAAAACTGTTTTTT. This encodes CASSFFSTANEKLFF.

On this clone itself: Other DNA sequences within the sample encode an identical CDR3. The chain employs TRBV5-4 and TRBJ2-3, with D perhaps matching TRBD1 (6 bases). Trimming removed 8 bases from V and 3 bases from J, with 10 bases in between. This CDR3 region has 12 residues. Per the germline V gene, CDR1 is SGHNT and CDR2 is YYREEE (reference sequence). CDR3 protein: CASTTGTDTQYF. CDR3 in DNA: TGTGCCAGTACTACAGGGACAGATACGCAGTATTTT.

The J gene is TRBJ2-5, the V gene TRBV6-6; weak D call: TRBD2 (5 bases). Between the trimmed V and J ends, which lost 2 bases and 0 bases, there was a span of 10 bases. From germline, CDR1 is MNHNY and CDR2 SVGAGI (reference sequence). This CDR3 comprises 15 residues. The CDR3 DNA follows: TGTGCCAGCAGTTACAATCGGGGTGACCAAGAGACCCAGTACTTC. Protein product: CASSYNRGDQETQYF.

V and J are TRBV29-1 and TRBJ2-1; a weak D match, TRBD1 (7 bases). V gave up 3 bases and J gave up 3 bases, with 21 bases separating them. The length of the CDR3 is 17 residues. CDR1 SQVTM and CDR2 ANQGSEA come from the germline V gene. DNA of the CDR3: TGCAGCGTTGATGGGGTTGGAGGGGGCGAGGACTACAATGAGCAGTTCTTC. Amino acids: CSVDGVGGGEDYNEQFF.

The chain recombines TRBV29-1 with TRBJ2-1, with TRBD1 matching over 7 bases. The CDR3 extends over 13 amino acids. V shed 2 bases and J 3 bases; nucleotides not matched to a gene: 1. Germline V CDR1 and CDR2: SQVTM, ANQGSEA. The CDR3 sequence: CSVEWDSYNEQFF. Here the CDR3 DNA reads TGCAGCGTTGAATGGGACAGCTACAATGAGCAGTTCTTC.

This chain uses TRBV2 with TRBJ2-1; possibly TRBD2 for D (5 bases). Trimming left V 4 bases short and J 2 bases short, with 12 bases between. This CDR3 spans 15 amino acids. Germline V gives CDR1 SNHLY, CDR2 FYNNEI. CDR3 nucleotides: TGTGCCAGCAGTGTCGAACTAGACCCCTACAATGAGCAGTTCTTC. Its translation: CASSVELDPYNEQFF.

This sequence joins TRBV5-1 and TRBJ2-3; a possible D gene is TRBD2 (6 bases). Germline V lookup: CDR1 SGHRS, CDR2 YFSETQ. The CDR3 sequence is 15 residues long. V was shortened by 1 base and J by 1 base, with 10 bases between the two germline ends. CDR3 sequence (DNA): TGCGCCAGCAGCTTGCGGGAGTGGGGCACAGATACGCAGTATTTT. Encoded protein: CASSLREWGTDTQYF.

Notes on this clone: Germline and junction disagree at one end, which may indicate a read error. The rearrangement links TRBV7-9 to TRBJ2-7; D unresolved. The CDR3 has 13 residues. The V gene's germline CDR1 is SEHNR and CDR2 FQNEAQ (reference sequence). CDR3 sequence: CASSPTGSFEQYF. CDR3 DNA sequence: TGTGCCAGCAGCCCGACTGGCTCCTTCGAGCAGTACTTC.

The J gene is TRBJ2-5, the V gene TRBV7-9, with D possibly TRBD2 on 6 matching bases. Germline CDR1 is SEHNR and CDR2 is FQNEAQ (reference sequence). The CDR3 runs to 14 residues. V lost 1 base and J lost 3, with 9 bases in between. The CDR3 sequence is CASSLVWEEETQYF. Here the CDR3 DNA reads TGTGCCAGCAGCTTAGTGTGGGAGGAAGAGACCCAGTACTTC. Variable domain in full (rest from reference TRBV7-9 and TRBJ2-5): DTGVSQNPRHKITKRGQNVTFRCDPISEHNRLYWYRQTLGQGPEFLTYFQNEAQLEKSRLLSDRFSAERPKGSFSTLEIQRTEQGDSAMYLCASSLVWEEETQYFGPGTRLLVL.

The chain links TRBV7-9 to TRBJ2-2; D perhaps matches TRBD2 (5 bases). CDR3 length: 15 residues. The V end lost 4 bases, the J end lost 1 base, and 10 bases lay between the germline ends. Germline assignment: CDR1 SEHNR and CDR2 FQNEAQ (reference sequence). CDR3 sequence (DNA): TGTGCCAGCAGCTCCTCTCGGGAGAACACCGGGGAGCTGTTTTTT. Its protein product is CASSSSRENTGELFF.

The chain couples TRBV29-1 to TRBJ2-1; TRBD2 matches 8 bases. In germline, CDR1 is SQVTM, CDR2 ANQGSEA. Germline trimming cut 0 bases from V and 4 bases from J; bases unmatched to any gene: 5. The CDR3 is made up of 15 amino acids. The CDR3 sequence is CSVEDHGGGYNEQFF. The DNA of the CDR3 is TGCAGCGTTGAAGATCATGGCGGGGGGTACAATGAGCAGTTCTTC.

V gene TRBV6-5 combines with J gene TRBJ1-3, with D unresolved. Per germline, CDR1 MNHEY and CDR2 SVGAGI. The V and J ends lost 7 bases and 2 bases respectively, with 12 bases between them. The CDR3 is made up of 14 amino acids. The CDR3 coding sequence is TGTGCCAGCACTGAAAATCCTACTGGAAACACCATATATTTT. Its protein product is CASTENPTGNTIYF.

The CDR3 region has the DNA TGTGCCAGCAGCTTAAATCCAGGGCGTCAAGAGACCCAGTACTTC. It yields the protein CASSLNPGRQETQYF. The J gene is TRBJ2-5, the V gene TRBV7-9; perhaps TRBD1 as D (5 bases). CDR1 SEHNR and CDR2 FQNEAQ come from the germline V gene (reference sequence). The V end was cut by 2 bases, the J end by 2 bases, with 12 bases between. This CDR3 comprises 15 residues.

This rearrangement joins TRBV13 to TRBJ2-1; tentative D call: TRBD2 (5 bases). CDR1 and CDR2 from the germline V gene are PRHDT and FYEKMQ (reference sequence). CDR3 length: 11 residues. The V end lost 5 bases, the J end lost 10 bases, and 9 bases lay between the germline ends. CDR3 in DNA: TGTGCCAGCAGCCCCGGGGAGGAGCAGTTCTTC. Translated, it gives CASSPGEEQFF.

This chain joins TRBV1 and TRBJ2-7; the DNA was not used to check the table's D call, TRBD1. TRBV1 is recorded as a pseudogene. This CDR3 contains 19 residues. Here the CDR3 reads CTSSQEPRTGGPYSYEQYF. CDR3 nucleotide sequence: TGCACCAGCAGCCAAGAACCTAGGACAGGGGGTCCTTACTCCTACGAGCAGTACTTC.